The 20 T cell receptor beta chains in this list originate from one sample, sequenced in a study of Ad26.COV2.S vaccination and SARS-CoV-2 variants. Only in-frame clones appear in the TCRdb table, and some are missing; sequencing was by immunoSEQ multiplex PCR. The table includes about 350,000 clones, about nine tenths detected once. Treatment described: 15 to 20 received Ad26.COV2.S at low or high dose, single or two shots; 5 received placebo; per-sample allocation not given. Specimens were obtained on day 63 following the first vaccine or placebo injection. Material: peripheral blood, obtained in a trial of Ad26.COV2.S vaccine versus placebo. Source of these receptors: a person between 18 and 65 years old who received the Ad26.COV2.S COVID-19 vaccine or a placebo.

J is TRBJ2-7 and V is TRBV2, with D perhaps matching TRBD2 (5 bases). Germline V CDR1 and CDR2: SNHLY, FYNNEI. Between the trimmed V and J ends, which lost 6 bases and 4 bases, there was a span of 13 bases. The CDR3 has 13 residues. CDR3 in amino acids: CASRMAPGYEQYF. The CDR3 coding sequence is TGTGCCAGCAGGATGGCGCCGGGGTACGAGCAGTACTTC.

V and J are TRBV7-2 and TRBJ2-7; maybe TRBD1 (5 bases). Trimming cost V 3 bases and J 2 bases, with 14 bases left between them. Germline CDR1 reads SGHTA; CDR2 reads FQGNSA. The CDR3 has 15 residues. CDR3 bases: TGTGCCAGCAGCTTGGACCCGCAGGGTGCCTACGAGCAGTACTTC. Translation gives CASSLDPQGAYEQYF.

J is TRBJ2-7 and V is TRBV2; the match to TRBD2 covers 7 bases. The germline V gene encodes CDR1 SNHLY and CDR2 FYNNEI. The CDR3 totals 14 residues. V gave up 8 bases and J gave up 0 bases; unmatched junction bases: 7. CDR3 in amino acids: CASGSGVSSYEQYF. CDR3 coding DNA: TGTGCCAGCGGGAGCGGGGTGAGCTCCTACGAGCAGTACTTC.

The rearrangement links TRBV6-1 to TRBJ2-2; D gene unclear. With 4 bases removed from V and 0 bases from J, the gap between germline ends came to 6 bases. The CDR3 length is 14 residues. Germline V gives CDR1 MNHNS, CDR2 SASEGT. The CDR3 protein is CASSGAPNTGELFF. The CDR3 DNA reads TGTGCCAGCAGTGGAGCACCGAACACCGGGGAGCTGTTTTTT.

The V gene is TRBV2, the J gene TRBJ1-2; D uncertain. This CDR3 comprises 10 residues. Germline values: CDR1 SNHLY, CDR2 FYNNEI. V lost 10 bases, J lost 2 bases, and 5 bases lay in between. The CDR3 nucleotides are TGTGCCACCAAAAACTATGGCTACACCTTC. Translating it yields CATKNYGYTF.

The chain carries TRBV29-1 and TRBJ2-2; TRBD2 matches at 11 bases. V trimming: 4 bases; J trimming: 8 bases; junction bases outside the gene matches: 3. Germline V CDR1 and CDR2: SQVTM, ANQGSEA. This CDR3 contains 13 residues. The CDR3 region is CSVVSGRAGELFF. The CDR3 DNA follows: TGCAGCGTTGTTAGCGGGAGGGCAGGGGAGCTGTTTTTT.

The CDR3 here is CASSLAMETQYF. The CDR3, as DNA: TGTGCCAGCAGCTTAGCTATGGAGACCCAGTACTTC. J is TRBJ2-5 and V is TRBV13, with D unresolved. The CDR3 runs 12 residues. The germline V and J ends were trimmed by 1 base and 5 bases, with 5 bases remaining between them. Looked up from germline, CDR1 is PRHDT and CDR2 is FYEKMQ (reference sequence).

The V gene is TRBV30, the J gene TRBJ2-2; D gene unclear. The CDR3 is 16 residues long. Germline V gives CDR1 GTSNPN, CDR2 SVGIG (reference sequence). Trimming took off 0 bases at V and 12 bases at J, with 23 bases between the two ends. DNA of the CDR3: TGTGCCTGGAGTGTATTTGGAACAGCTTCACCGCCGAAGCTGTTTTTT. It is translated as CAWSVFGTASPPKLFF.

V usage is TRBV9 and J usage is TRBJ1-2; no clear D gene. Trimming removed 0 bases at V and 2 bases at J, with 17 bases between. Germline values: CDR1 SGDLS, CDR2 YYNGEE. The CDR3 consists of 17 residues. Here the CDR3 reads CASSVAGVWQDNYGYTF. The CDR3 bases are TGTGCCAGCAGCGTAGCTGGGGTATGGCAGGACAACTATGGCTACACCTTC. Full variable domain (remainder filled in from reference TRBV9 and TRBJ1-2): DSGVTQTPKHLITATGQRVTLRCSPRSGDLSVYWYQQSLDQGLQFLIQYYNGEERAKGNILERFSAQQFPDLHSELNLSSLELGDSALYFCASSVAGVWQDNYGYTFGSGTRLTVV.

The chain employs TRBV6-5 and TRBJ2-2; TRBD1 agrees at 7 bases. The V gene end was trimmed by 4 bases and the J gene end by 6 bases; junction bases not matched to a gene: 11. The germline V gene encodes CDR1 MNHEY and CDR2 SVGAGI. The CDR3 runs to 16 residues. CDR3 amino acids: CASSSDRAERSGELFF. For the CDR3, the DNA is TGTGCCAGCAGTTCAGACAGGGCTGAGAGGTCCGGGGAGCTGTTTTTT.

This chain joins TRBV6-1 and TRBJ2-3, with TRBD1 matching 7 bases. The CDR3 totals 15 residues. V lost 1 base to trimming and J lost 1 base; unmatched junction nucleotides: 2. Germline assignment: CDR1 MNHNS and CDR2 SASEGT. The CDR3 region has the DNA TGTGCCAGCAGTGAAGGGACAGGAGGCACAGATACGCAGTATTTT. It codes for CASSEGTGGTDTQYF.

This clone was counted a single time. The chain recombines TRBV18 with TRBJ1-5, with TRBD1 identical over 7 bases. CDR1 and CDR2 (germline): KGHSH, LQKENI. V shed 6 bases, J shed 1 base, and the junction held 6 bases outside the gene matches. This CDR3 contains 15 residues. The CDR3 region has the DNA TGTGCCAGCTCCCAGGGGGGGATCAGCAATCAGCCCCAGCATTTT. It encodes CASSQGGISNQPQHF.

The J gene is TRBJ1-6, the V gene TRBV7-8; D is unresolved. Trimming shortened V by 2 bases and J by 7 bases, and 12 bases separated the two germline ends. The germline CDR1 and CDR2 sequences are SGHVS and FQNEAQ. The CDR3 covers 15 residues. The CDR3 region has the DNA TGTGCCAGCAGCTTATGGTCCGGGCCCAATTCACCCCTCCACTTT. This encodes CASSLWSGPNSPLHF.

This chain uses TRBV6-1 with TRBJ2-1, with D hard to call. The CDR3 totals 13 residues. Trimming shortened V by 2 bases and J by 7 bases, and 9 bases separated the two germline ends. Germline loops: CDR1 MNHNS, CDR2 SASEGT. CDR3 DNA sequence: TGTGCCAGCAGTGAAATAGTTGTGAATGAGCAGTTCTTC. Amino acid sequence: CASSEIVVNEQFF.

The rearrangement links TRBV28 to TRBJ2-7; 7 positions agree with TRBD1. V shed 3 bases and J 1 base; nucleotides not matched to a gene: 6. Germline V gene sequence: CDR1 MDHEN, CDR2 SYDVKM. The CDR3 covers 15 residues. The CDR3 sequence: CASSFDREVSYEQYF. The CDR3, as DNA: TGTGCCAGCAGTTTCGACAGGGAAGTATCCTACGAGCAGTACTTC.

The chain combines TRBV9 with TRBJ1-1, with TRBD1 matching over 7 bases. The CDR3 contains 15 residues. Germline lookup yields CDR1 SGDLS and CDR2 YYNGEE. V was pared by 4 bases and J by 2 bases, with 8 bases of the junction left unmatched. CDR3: CASSSRGLGNTEAFF. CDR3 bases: TGTGCCAGCAGCTCCAGGGGGTTGGGAAACACTGAAGCTTTCTTT.

CDR3 region: CASRPPRGLYGYTF. CDR3 coding DNA: TGTGCCAGCAGACCCCCCAGGGGGCTTTATGGCTACACCTTC. J is TRBJ1-2 and V is TRBV6-5; 8 positions agree with TRBD1. The CDR3 has 14 amino acids. Germline CDR1 reads MNHEY; CDR2 reads SVGAGI. Trimming cost V 6 bases and J 5 bases; bases outside gene matches: 8.

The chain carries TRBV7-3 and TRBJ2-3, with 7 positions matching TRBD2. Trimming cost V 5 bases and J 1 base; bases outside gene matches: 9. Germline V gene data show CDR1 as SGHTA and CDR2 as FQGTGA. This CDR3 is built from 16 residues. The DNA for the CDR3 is TGTGCCAGCAGCCCCTGGGGCGGGAGTGGCACAGATACGCAGTATTTT. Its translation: CASSPWGGSGTDTQYF.

The CDR3 DNA reads as TGTGCCAGCAGCGTATCGGGACAGGGCTACAATGAGCAGTTCTTC. It is translated as CASSVSGQGYNEQFF. The chain employs TRBV9 and TRBJ2-1; 9 bases are a match to TRBD1. The V and J ends lost 1 base and 3 bases, in that order; junction bases with no gene match: 2. Per the germline V gene, CDR1 is SGDLS and CDR2 is YYNGEE. CDR3 size: 15 residues.

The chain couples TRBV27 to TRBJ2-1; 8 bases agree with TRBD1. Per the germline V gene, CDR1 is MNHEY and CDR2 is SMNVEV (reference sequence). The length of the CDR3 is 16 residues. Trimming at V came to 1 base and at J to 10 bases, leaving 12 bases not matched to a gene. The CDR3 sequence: CASSLYQGAVGEEQFF. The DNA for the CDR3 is TGTGCCAGCAGTTTATACCAGGGGGCAGTTGGTGAGGAGCAGTTCTTC.